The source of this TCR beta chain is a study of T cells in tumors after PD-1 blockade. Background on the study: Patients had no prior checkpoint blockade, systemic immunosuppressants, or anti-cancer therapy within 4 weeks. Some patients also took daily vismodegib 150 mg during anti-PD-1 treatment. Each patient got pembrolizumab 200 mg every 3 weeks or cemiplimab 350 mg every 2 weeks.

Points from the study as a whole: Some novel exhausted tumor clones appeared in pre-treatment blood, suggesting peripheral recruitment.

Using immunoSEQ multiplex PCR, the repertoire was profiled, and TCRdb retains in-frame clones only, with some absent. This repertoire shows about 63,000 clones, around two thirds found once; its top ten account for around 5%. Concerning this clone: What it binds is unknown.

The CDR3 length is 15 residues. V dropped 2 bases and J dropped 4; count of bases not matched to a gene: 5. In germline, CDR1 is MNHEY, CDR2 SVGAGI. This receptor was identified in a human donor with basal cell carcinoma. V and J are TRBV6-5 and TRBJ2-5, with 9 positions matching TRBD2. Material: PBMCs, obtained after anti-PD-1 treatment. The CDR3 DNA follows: TGTGCCAGCAGTTACGGCGGGGGGGCCGGAGAGACCCAGTACTTC. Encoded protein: CASSYGGGAGETQYF.